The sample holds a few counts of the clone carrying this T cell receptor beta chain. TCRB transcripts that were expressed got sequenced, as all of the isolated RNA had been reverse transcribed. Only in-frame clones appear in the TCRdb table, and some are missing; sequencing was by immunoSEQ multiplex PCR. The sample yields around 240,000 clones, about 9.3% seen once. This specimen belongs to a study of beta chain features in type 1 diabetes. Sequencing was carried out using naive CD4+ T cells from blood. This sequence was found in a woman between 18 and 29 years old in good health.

The CDR3 region is CASSPPSGRAGWETQYF. The CDR3 DNA follows: TGTGCCAGCAGTCCCCCTAGCGGGAGGGCCGGGTGGGAGACCCAGTACTTC. The rearrangement joins TRBV28 to TRBJ2-5; 12 nucleotides match TRBD2. Germline trimming cut 5 bases from V and 5 bases from J; bases unmatched to any gene: 12. Looked up from germline, CDR1 is MDHEN and CDR2 is SYDVKM. The CDR3 runs 17 residues.